Shown below are 8 T cell receptor beta chains from a single sample sequenced in a study of blood T cell repertoires in COVID-19. Profiled with immunoSEQ multiplex PCR; TCRdb holds only in-frame clones, not every one. The sample carries around 7,000 clones, about 85% recorded once. Sequencing was done on a sample of peripheral blood. The receptor set was obtained from a human donor in a cohort sampled during active COVID-19.

The chain links TRBV5-4 to TRBJ1-6; D perhaps matches TRBD1 (5 bases). The CDR3 is 12 residues long. Germline V gives CDR1 SGHNT, CDR2 YYREEE (reference sequence). V was shortened by 4 bases and J by 10 bases, with 9 bases between the two germline ends. CDR3 bases: TGTGCCAGCAGCACGGACATATCACCCCTCCACTTT. Encoded protein: CASSTDISPLHF.

The chain recombines TRBV7-9 with TRBJ1-1, with 8 nucleotides matching TRBD1. The CDR3 is made up of 16 amino acids. Germline CDR1 reads SEHNR; CDR2 reads FQNEAQ (reference sequence). Germline trimming cut 5 bases from V and 1 base from J; bases unmatched to any gene: 9. CDR3 sequence: CASSPIDRGKNTEAFF. For the CDR3, the DNA is TGTGCCAGCAGCCCAATCGACAGGGGTAAGAACACTGAAGCTTTCTTT.

The chain recombines TRBV18 with TRBJ2-1; possible D gene TRBD2, 5 bases. Trimming removed 1 base from V and 5 bases from J, with 9 bases in between. Germline CDR1 reads KGHSH; CDR2 reads LQKENI. This CDR3 region has 14 residues. DNA for the CDR3: TGTGCCAGCTCACCACGCGACTATAACAATGAGCAGTTCTTC. Its translation is CASSPRDYNNEQFF.

The V gene is TRBV7-9, the J gene TRBJ1-4; no reliable D call. Germline-derived CDR1 and CDR2 are SEHNR and FQNEAQ (reference sequence). This CDR3 is 15 amino acids long. V was shortened by 1 base and J by 6 bases, with 12 bases between the two germline ends. DNA of the CDR3: TGTGCCAGCAGCTTAGGTCGGGGAAGAGATGAAAAACTGTTTTTT. This translates into CASSLGRGRDEKLFF.

The chain is built from TRBV29-1 and TRBJ1-1; 11 bases match TRBD1. Germline CDR1 is SQVTM and CDR2 is ANQGSEA. V was pared by 5 bases and J by 1 base, with 9 bases of the junction left unmatched. This CDR3 contains 16 residues. The chain's CDR3 is CSVPKSGTGGNTEAFF. Here the CDR3 DNA reads TGCAGCGTTCCAAAATCCGGGACAGGGGGGAACACTGAAGCTTTCTTT.

This clone appeared once. One end of the junction fails to match germline, which may point to a read error. The V call is TRBV5-8, the J call TRBJ1-1, with D perhaps TRBD1 (5 bases). Germline assignment: CDR1 SGHTS and CDR2 YDEGEE. The CDR3 length is 12 residues. The DNA for the CDR3 is TGTGCCACCACCCGGGGGGGTTTCCTTCGAATCTTT. Protein sequence: CATTRGGFLRIF.

The chain carries TRBV30 and TRBJ2-7; 9 bases map to TRBD2. V was pared by 2 bases and J by 6 bases, with 17 bases of the junction left unmatched. Germline V CDR1 and CDR2: GTSNPN, SVGIG (reference sequence). CDR3 length: 17 residues. CDR3: CAWSLTGTSKREREQYF. The CDR3 DNA reads TGTGCCTGGAGTCTTACCGGGACTAGCAAGAGGGAACGCGAGCAGTACTTC.

This chain joins TRBV30 and TRBJ2-7; 8 bases are a match to TRBD2. Germline loops: CDR1 GTSNPN, CDR2 SVGIG (reference sequence). The CDR3 extends over 14 amino acids. Trimming cost V 3 bases and J 3 bases; bases outside gene matches: 7. The CDR3 region has the DNA TGTGCCTGGAGCCTCCAGACTAGCGTCTACGAGCAGTACTTC. Amino acid sequence: CAWSLQTSVYEQYF.